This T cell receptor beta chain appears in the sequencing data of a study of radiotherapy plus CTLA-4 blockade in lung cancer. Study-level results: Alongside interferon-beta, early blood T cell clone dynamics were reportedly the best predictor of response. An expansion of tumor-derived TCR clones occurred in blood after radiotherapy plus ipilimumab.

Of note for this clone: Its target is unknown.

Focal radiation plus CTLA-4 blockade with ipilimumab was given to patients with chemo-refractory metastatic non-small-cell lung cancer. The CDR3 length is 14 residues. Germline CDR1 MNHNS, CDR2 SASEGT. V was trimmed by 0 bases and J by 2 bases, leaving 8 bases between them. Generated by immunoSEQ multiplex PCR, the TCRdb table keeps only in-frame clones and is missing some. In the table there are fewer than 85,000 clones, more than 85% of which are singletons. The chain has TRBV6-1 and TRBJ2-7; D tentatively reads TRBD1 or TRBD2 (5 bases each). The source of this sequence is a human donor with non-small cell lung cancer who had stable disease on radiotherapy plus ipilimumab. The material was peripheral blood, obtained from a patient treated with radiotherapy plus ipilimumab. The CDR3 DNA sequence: TGTGCCAGCAGTGAAGCGAGGGGAGCCTACGAGCAGTACTTC. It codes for CASSEARGAYEQYF.